Below, one T cell receptor beta chain is given with its context. The CDR3 loop spans 15 amino acids. The V gene's germline CDR1 is LNHDA and CDR2 SQIVND (reference sequence). V lost 5 bases and J lost 1; bases outside the gene matches: 6. The data are from a study of control samples from healthy donors and cancer patients. TCRdb's table, derived via immunoSEQ multiplex PCR, lists solely in-frame clones and lacks some. The sample includes some 150,000 clones, about nine tenths of them seen just once. Sequencing input: blood. This TCR came from a man aged 25-45 years in good health. The chain couples TRBV19 to TRBJ2-7; TRBD1 agrees at 9 bases. The CDR3 sequence is CASSSPGTGSYEQYF. The CDR3 bases are TGTGCCAGTAGTTCACCCGGGACAGGGTCCTACGAGCAGTACTTC.